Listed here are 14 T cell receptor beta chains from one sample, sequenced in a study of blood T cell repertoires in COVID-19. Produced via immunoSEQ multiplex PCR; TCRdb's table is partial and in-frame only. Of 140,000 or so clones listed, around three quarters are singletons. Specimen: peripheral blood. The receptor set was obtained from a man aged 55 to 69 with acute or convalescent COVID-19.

CDR3 bases: TGTGCCAGCAGCCTCTCGTTGGTGGGAGCGAGAGCAGATACGCAGTATTTT. The encoded protein is CASSLSLVGARADTQYF. The chain recombines TRBV7-8 with TRBJ2-3, with D maybe TRBD2 (5 bases). Germline CDR1 is SGHVS and CDR2 is FQNEAQ. The CDR3 has 17 amino acids. V was trimmed by 5 bases and J by 4 bases, leaving 22 bases between them. Based on the CDR3 plus reference TRBV7-8 and TRBJ2-3, the full variable domain is GAGVSQSPRYKVAKRGQDVALRCDPISGHVSLFWYQQALGQGPEFLTYFQNEAQLDKSGLPSDRFFAERPEGSVSTLKIQRTQQEDSAVYLCASSLSLVGARADTQYFGPGTRLTVL.

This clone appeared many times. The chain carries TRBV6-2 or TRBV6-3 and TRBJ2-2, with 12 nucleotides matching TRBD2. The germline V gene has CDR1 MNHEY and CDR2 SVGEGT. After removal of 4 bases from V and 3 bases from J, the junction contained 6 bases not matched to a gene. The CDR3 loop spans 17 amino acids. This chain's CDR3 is CASSSATSGGYTGELFF. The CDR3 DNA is TGTGCCAGCAGTTCAGCTACTAGCGGGGGGTACACCGGGGAGCTGTTTTTT.

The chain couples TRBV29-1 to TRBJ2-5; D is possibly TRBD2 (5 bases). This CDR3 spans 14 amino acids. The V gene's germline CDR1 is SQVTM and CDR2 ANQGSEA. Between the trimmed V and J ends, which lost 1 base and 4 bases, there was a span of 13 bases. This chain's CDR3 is CSVEAPLEGETQYF. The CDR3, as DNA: TGCAGCGTTGAAGCTCCTCTAGAGGGAGAGACCCAGTACTTC.

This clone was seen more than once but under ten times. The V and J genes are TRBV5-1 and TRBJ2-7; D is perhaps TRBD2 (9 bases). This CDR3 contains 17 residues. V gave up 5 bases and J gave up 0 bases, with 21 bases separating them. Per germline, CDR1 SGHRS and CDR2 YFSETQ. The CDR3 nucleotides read TGCGCCAGCAGGACAGGGGTAACTAGCGGGCACTCCTACGAGCAGTACTTC. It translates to CASRTGVTSGHSYEQYF.

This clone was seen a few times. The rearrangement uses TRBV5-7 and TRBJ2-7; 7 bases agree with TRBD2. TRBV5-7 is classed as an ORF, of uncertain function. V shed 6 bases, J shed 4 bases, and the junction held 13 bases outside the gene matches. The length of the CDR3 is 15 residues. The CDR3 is CASIPCELAPYEQYF. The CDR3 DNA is TGTGCCAGCATCCCCTGTGAACTAGCGCCATACGAGCAGTACTTC.

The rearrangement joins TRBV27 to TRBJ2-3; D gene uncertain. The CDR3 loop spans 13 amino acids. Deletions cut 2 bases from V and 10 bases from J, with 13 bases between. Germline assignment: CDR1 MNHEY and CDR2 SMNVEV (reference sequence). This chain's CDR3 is CASSLNPGTAQYF. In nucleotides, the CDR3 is TGTGCCAGCAGTTTAAATCCGGGTACGGCGCAGTATTTT.

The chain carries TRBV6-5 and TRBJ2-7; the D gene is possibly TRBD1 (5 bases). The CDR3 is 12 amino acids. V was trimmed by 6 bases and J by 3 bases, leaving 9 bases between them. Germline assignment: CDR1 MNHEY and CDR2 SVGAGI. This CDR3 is CASSRDSYEQYF. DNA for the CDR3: TGTGCCAGCAGCCGTGACAGCTACGAGCAGTACTTC.

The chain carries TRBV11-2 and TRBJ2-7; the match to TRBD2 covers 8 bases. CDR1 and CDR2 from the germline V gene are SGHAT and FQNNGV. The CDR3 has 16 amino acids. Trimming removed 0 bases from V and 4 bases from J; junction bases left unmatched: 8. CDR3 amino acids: CASSLDTAGAVYEQYF. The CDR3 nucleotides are TGTGCCAGCAGCTTAGATACAGCGGGAGCGGTATACGAGCAGTACTTC.

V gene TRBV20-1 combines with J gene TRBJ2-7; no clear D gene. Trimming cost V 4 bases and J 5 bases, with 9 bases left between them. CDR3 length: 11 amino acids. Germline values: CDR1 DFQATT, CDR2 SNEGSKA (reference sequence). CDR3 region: CSAKRIHEQYF. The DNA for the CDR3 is TGCAGTGCTAAGAGGATCCACGAGCAGTACTTC.

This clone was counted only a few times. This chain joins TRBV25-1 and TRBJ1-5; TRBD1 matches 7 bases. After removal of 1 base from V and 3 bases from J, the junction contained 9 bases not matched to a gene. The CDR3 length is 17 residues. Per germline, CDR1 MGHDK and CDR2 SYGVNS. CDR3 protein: CASSECKGQVYNQPQHF. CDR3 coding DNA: TGTGCCAGCAGTGAATGCAAAGGACAGGTTTACAATCAGCCCCAGCATTTT.

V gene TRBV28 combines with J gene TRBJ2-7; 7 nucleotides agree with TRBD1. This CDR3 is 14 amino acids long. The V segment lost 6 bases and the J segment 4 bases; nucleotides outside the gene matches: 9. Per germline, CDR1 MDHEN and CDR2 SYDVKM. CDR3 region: CASSPRTGVYEQYF. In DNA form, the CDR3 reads TGTGCCAGCAGCCCGAGGACAGGAGTTTACGAGCAGTACTTC.

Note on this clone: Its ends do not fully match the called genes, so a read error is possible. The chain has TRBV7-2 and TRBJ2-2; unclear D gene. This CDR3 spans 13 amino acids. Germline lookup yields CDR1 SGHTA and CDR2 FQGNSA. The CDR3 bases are TGTGCCAGCAGTTTAGATCGGGTAGGGGAGCTGTTTTTT. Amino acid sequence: CASSLDRVGELFF.

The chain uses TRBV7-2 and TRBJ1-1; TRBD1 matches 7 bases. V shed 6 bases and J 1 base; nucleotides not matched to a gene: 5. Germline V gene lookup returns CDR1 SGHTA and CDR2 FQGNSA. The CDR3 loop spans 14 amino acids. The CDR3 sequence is CASRLTGRNTEAFF. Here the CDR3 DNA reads TGTGCCAGCAGGCTGACAGGGAGGAACACTGAAGCTTTCTTT.

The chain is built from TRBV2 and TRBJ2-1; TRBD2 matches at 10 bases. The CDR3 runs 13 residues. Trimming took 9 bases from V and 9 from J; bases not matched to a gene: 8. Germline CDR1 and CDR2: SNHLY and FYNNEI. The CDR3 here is CASPLAGAGEQFF. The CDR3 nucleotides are TGTGCCAGTCCTCTAGCGGGAGCGGGTGAGCAGTTCTTC.